Listed below are T cell receptor beta chains from one sample, sequenced in a study of CD8 T cells in ankylosing spondylitis. Each CDR3 protein is one row after TCRdb ran MiXCR on the 5' RACE reads. The sample lists just over 150,000 distinct CDR3 sequences, approximately 20% occurring once. Sample: blood, either unsorted or a sorted T cell fraction (not recorded which). All receptors derive from a male donor with ankylosing spondylitis or in good health (not recorded which). The CDR3 runs from the conserved cysteine through the conserved F or W. The D gene is left open where the match is weak. Some rows have no size entry. The others give once, few or many, or a class for an expanded clone.

D gene: -; J gene: TRBJ2-3; V gene: TRBV24-1; clone size: -; CDR3 DNA: TGTGCCACCAGTGACCGTCTAGGTGCAGATACGCAGTATTTT; CDR3 protein: CATSDRLGADTQYF
D gene: TRBD1; J gene: TRBJ1-1; V gene: TRBV10-3; clone size: few; CDR3 DNA: TGTGCCATCACCGCGGGACAGGGGGCTGCTGAAGCTTTCTTT; CDR3 protein: CAITAGQGAAEAFF
D gene: TRBD2; J gene: TRBJ2-1; V gene: TRBV24-1; clone size: -; CDR3 DNA: TGTGCCACCAGTGATAAAGCGGGAGTCGGCAATGAGCAGTTCTTC; CDR3 protein: CATSDKAGVGNEQFF
D gene: -; J gene: TRBJ2-5; V gene: TRBV15; clone size: -; CDR3 DNA: TGTGCCACCAGCAGGCGGCAGAGCCAAGAGACCCAGTACTTC; CDR3 protein: CATSRRQSQETQYF
D gene: -; J gene: TRBJ2-5; V gene: TRBV7-6; clone size: -; CDR3 DNA: TGTGCCAGCAGCCCTCGGGACTTACAAGAGACCCAGTACTTC; CDR3 protein: CASSPRDLQETQYF
D gene: -; J gene: TRBJ2-1; V gene: TRBV5-1; clone size: many; CDR3 DNA: TGCGCCAGCAGCTTGCAGGGGGGACACAATGAGCAGTTCTTC; CDR3 protein: CASSLQGGHNEQFF
D gene: TRBD1; J gene: TRBJ1-4; V gene: TRBV20-1; clone size: few; CDR3 DNA: TGCAGTGCGTTGGACAGGGAGGGAGAAAAACTGTTTTTT; CDR3 protein: CSALDREGEKLFF
D gene: TRBD2; J gene: TRBJ2-1; V gene: TRBV12-3/TRBV12-4; clone size: few; CDR3 DNA: TGTGCCAGCAGTTCGCGGGGGGCCCGTTACAATGAGCAGTTCTTC; CDR3 protein: CASSSRGARYNEQFF
D gene: TRBD1; J gene: TRBJ2-7; V gene: TRBV30; clone size: -; CDR3 DNA: TGTGCCTGGAGCCTCGACAGGGGGCCCTACGAGCAGTACTTC; CDR3 protein: CAWSLDRGPYEQYF
D gene: -; J gene: TRBJ1-1; V gene: TRBV20-1; clone size: -; CDR3 DNA: TGCAGTGCTTCCGACGGACTAAACACTGAAGCTTTCTTT; CDR3 protein: CSASDGLNTEAFF
D gene: TRBD1; J gene: TRBJ2-7; V gene: TRBV25-1; clone size: -; CDR3 DNA: TGTGCCAGCAGTGAATATATATCCAGGGGGCCGGGAGAGCAGTACTTC; CDR3 protein: CASSEYISRGPGEQYF
D gene: -; J gene: TRBJ2-3; V gene: TRBV7-8; clone size: many; CDR3 DNA: TGTGCCAGCAGCTTACAGGGGCAAGGCGATACGCAGTATTTT; CDR3 protein: CASSLQGQGDTQYF
D gene: TRBD2; J gene: TRBJ2-1; V gene: TRBV5-1; clone size: many; CDR3 DNA: TGCGCCACCCAGGCCGGGAGGTTCTGGTATGAGCAGTTCTTC; CDR3 protein: CATQAGRFWYEQFF
D gene: -; J gene: TRBJ1-5; V gene: TRBV5-6; clone size: many; CDR3 DNA: TGTGCCAGCAGCGGGGGACATGGGGTAAACAATCAGCCCCAGCATTTT; CDR3 protein: CASSGGHGVNNQPQHF
D gene: -; J gene: TRBJ1-6; V gene: TRBV10-2; clone size: many; CDR3 DNA: TGCGCCAGCAGTGAGTTCGATTGGGCAGGGCAATCACCCCTCCACTTT; CDR3 protein: CASSEFDWAGQSPLHF
D gene: -; J gene: TRBJ2-2; V gene: TRBV7-3; clone size: -; CDR3 DNA: TGTGCCAGCAGCCAGACCAGGAACACCGGGGAGCTGTTTTTT; CDR3 protein: CASSQTRNTGELFF
D gene: TRBD2; J gene: TRBJ2-2; V gene: TRBV7-6; clone size: few; CDR3 DNA: TGTGCCAGCAGCTTTAGCGGGAGAGTAACCGGGGAGCTGTTTTTT; CDR3 protein: CASSFSGRVTGELFF
D gene: -; J gene: TRBJ2-1; V gene: TRBV7-6; clone size: many; CDR3 DNA: TGTGCCAGCAGCTTAGGGGGATGGAATGAGCAGTTCTTC; CDR3 protein: CASSLGGWNEQFF
D gene: -; J gene: TRBJ2-2; V gene: TRBV3-1; clone size: -; CDR3 DNA: TGTGCCAGCAGCCAAGGAGTTATGCTAAACACCGGGGAGCTGTTTTTT; CDR3 protein: CASSQGVMLNTGELFF
D gene: -; J gene: TRBJ2-7; V gene: TRBV6-1; clone size: many; CDR3 DNA: TGTGCCAGCAACCGGGCCTTGGACTCCTACGAGCAGTACTTC; CDR3 protein: CASNRALDSYEQYF
D gene: -; J gene: TRBJ1-1; V gene: TRBV5-1; clone size: many; CDR3 DNA: TGCGCCAGCAGCCAGTTGGGGGGGGAGGACACTGAAGCTTTCTTT; CDR3 protein: CASSQLGGEDTEAFF
D gene: TRBD1; J gene: TRBJ2-4; V gene: TRBV10-2; clone size: many; CDR3 DNA: TGCGCCACTTCGACAGGGTCGTACATTCAGTACTTC; CDR3 protein: CATSTGSYIQYF
D gene: -; J gene: TRBJ2-5; V gene: TRBV14; clone size: few; CDR3 DNA: TGTGCCAGCAGCCACCTAAGCCGAAGAGAGACCCAGTACTTC; CDR3 protein: CASSHLSRRETQYF
D gene: -; J gene: TRBJ2-7; V gene: TRBV5-1; clone size: few; CDR3 DNA: TGCGCCAGCAGCTTTGTAACGGACCCCTACGAGCAGTACTTC; CDR3 protein: CASSFVTDPYEQYF
D gene: -; J gene: TRBJ2-1; V gene: TRBV3-1; clone size: many; CDR3 DNA: TGTGCCAGCAGCCAAGTTTTGGCGAAGGATGAGCAGTTCTTC; CDR3 protein: CASSQVLAKDEQFF
D gene: TRBD2; J gene: TRBJ2-1; V gene: TRBV7-8; clone size: many; CDR3 DNA: TGTGCCAGCAGCTTCATGACACTAGCGGGAGGTAGGAATGAGCAGTTCTTC; CDR3 protein: CASSFMTLAGGRNEQFF
D gene: -; J gene: TRBJ2-7; V gene: TRBV28; clone size: many; CDR3 DNA: TGTGCCAGCAGTTCCCCCCCGTACCGCTACTTC; CDR3 protein: CASSSPPYRYF
D gene: -; J gene: TRBJ2-2; V gene: TRBV3-1; clone size: -; CDR3 DNA: TGTGCCAGCAGCCGTCCAGCAAAGGGGACCGGGGAGCTGTTTTTT; CDR3 protein: CASSRPAKGTGELFF
D gene: -; J gene: TRBJ1-1; V gene: TRBV6-1; clone size: -; CDR3 DNA: TGTGCCAGCATACGGACCCCACGGCTGAACACTGAAGCTTTCTTT; CDR3 protein: CASIRTPRLNTEAFF
D gene: TRBD1; J gene: TRBJ2-2; V gene: TRBV2; clone size: -; CDR3 DNA: TGTGCCAGCAGTGGACAGGGGGTTGGGACCGGGGAGCTGTTTTTT; CDR3 protein: CASSGQGVGTGELFF
D gene: -; J gene: TRBJ1-1; V gene: TRBV6-4; clone size: -; CDR3 DNA: TGTGCCAGCCCAAGCGGGCCAGGAGGAGCTTTCTTT; CDR3 protein: CASPSGPGGAFF
D gene: -; J gene: TRBJ2-1; V gene: TRBV11-2; clone size: -; CDR3 DNA: TGTGCCAGCAGCCCACGACAGAAAACGAGCTCCTACAATGAGCAGTTCTTC; CDR3 protein: CASSPRQKTSSYNEQFF
D gene: -; J gene: TRBJ2-7; V gene: TRBV2; clone size: -; CDR3 DNA: TGTGCCAGCTTAGGCCAGGGCAGATCCTACGAGCAGTACTTC; CDR3 protein: CASLGQGRSYEQYF
D gene: -; J gene: TRBJ2-3; V gene: TRBV7-2; clone size: many; CDR3 DNA: TGTGCCAGCAGCTCCAATAGAGCGGATACGCAGTATTTT; CDR3 protein: CASSSNRADTQYF
D gene: TRBD2; J gene: TRBJ2-5; V gene: TRBV20-1; clone size: many; CDR3 DNA: TGCAGTGCGCGGCCAGTAGCGGGAGTTGTGACCCAGTACTTC; CDR3 protein: CSARPVAGVVTQYF
D gene: TRBD1; J gene: TRBJ2-7; V gene: TRBV6-1; clone size: many; CDR3 DNA: TGTGCCAGCAGTGGTCCTGGCAGGGGGAACGATGAGCAGTACTTC; CDR3 protein: CASSGPGRGNDEQYF
D gene: TRBD2; J gene: TRBJ2-1; V gene: TRBV18; clone size: once; CDR3 DNA: TGTGCCAGCTCAGACGTGAGGGTAGCGGGAGGAAATGAGCAGTTCTTC; CDR3 protein: CASSDVRVAGGNEQFF
D gene: -; J gene: TRBJ1-1; V gene: TRBV9; clone size: -; CDR3 DNA: TGTGCCAGCAGCGTAGCTGTAGAGTCCGCTGAAGCTTTCTTT; CDR3 protein: CASSVAVESAEAFF
D gene: TRBD2; J gene: TRBJ2-1; V gene: TRBV28; clone size: -; CDR3 DNA: TGTGCCAGCGCGTCTCCGGGACTAGCGGGAGGGCCGGTCTTGGATGAGCAGTTCTTC; CDR3 protein: CASASPGLAGGPVLDEQFF
D gene: -; J gene: TRBJ2-3; V gene: TRBV12-3/TRBV12-4; clone size: many; CDR3 DNA: TGTGCCAGCAGGGCTCTCACAGATACGCAGTATTTT; CDR3 protein: CASRALTDTQYF
D gene: -; J gene: TRBJ2-7; V gene: TRBV28; clone size: few; CDR3 DNA: TGTGCCAGCAGTTTAAGGGGCGGGTTCTCCTACGAGCAGTACTTC; CDR3 protein: CASSLRGGFSYEQYF
D gene: -; J gene: TRBJ1-3; V gene: TRBV20-1; clone size: -; CDR3 DNA: TGCAGTGTGGGGCGCTCTGGAAACACCATATATTTT; CDR3 protein: CSVGRSGNTIYF
D gene: -; J gene: TRBJ2-2; V gene: TRBV20-1; clone size: many; CDR3 DNA: TGCAGTGCTAGTTCCCCCGGGACGGGAACCGGGGAGCTGTTTTTT; CDR3 protein: CSASSPGTGTGELFF
D gene: -; J gene: TRBJ2-4; V gene: TRBV6-5; clone size: few; CDR3 DNA: TGTGCCAGCAGCCCCGGGACCAAAAACATTCAGTACTTC; CDR3 protein: CASSPGTKNIQYF
D gene: -; J gene: TRBJ1-1; V gene: TRBV5-8; clone size: few; CDR3 DNA: TGTGCCAGCAGCTTGGGTGGGGGAGAATTACGGGCTTTCTTT; CDR3 protein: CASSLGGGELRAFF
D gene: -; J gene: TRBJ1-1; V gene: TRBV5-1; clone size: many; CDR3 DNA: TGCGCCAGCAGCTTGGAGGGGGGCCCGAACACTGAAGCTTTCTTT; CDR3 protein: CASSLEGGPNTEAFF
D gene: -; J gene: TRBJ1-1; V gene: TRBV4-1; clone size: -; CDR3 DNA: TGCGCCAGCAGCCAAGAAGGCAGTTTTCTCCTAATGAACGCTGAAGCTTTCTTT; CDR3 protein: CASSQEGSFLLMNAEAFF
D gene: -; J gene: TRBJ2-1; V gene: TRBV7-2; clone size: -; CDR3 DNA: TGTGCCAGCAGCTTAGATGGACCGGCCTCTTACTCCTACAATGAGCAGTTCTTC; CDR3 protein: CASSLDGPASYSYNEQFF
D gene: TRBD2; J gene: TRBJ2-7; V gene: TRBV5-1; clone size: many; CDR3 DNA: TGCGCCAGCAGCTTTGAAGGGACTAGACTCTACGAGCAGTACTTC; CDR3 protein: CASSFEGTRLYEQYF
D gene: -; J gene: TRBJ2-1; V gene: TRBV20-1; clone size: few; CDR3 DNA: TGCAGTGCTACCCCCGGGCAGGGGATCAGGAGAGCTTACAATGAGCAGTTCTTC; CDR3 protein: CSATPGQGIRRAYNEQFF
D gene: -; J gene: TRBJ2-7; V gene: TRBV29-1; clone size: -; CDR3 DNA: TGCAGCGTCCATACTACAGGGAAGGGCGAGCAGTACTTC; CDR3 protein: CSVHTTGKGEQYF
D gene: -; J gene: TRBJ2-1; V gene: TRBV28; clone size: many; CDR3 DNA: TGTGCCAGCAGTCCACCGACTGGGCCGGATGAGCAGTTCTTC; CDR3 protein: CASSPPTGPDEQFF
D gene: -; J gene: TRBJ1-4; V gene: TRBV27; clone size: few; CDR3 DNA: TGTGCCAGCAGTTTATCAGGGATTGCAACTAATGAAAAACTGTTTTTT; CDR3 protein: CASSLSGIATNEKLFF
D gene: TRBD2; J gene: TRBJ2-2; V gene: TRBV20-1; clone size: -; CDR3 DNA: TGCAGTGCTAGAGAACCCACTAGCGGGAGTTCGGGTACCGGGGAGCTGTTTTTT; CDR3 protein: CSAREPTSGSSGTGELFF
D gene: -; J gene: TRBJ1-1; V gene: TRBV5-1; clone size: -; CDR3 DNA: TGCGCCAGCAGCTTTGATCTAGGGGAGACTGAAGCTTTCTTT; CDR3 protein: CASSFDLGETEAFF
D gene: -; J gene: TRBJ1-1; V gene: TRBV27; clone size: few; CDR3 DNA: TGTGCCAGCAGTTTATTGGGGAACACTGAAGCTTTCTTT; CDR3 protein: CASSLLGNTEAFF
D gene: -; J gene: TRBJ1-2; V gene: TRBV12-3/TRBV12-4; clone size: few; CDR3 DNA: TGTGCCAGCAGTTCGGGACCGCCGTTGAGTGGCTACACCTTC; CDR3 protein: CASSSGPPLSGYTF
D gene: TRBD1; J gene: TRBJ1-2; V gene: TRBV2; clone size: -; CDR3 DNA: TGTGCCAGCAGTGTCCCGGGACAGGGAGGCTACACCTTC; CDR3 protein: CASSVPGQGGYTF